The next 10 T cell receptor beta chains were all read from a single sample in a study of high-grade serous ovarian cancer treatment subgroups. Assay used: immunoSEQ multiplex PCR; TCRdb lists only in-frame clones, some missing. The sample carries approximately 5,800 clones, about 70% recorded once. The tumor samples were collected prior to definitive surgery or chemotherapy. The sample was tumor tissue. The receptors were sampled from a human donor with high-grade serous ovarian cancer.

The V gene is TRBV11-2, the J gene TRBJ1-1, with D possibly being TRBD1 (6 bases). Trimming stripped 4 bases from V and 8 bases from J, with 14 bases between. This CDR3 comprises 13 residues. Germline CDR1 SGHAT, CDR2 FQNNGV. The chain's CDR3 is CASSWQGMGEAFF. CDR3 nucleotide sequence: TGTGCCAGCAGCTGGCAGGGGATGGGGGAAGCTTTCTTT.

This clone has a single count. The rearrangement links TRBV9 to TRBJ2-6; possibly TRBD1 for D (6 bases). Trimming removed 6 bases from V and 4 bases from J, with 17 bases in between. This CDR3 contains 16 residues. Germline V gene sequence: CDR1 SGDLS, CDR2 YYNGEE. The CDR3 is CASKQGSALGANVLTF. The CDR3 coding sequence is TGTGCCAGCAAGCAGGGGTCCGCTCTGGGGGCCAACGTCCTGACTTTC. Based on the CDR3 plus reference TRBV9 and TRBJ2-6, the full variable domain is DSGVTQTPKHLITATGQRVTLRCSPRSGDLSVYWYQQSLDQGLQFLIQYYNGEERAKGNILERFSAQQFPDLHSELNLSSLELGDSALYFCASKQGSALGANVLTFGAGSRLTVL.

This clone appeared once. The V call is TRBV30, the J call TRBJ1-5; TRBD1 might be the D (6 bases). Germline CDR1 GTSNPN, CDR2 SVGIG (reference sequence). V lost 2 bases and J lost 3, with 11 bases in between. This CDR3 has 14 amino acids. The CDR3 DNA reads as TGTGCCTGGAGTCCCGGGGGACACAATCAGCCCCAGCATTTT. Translating it yields CAWSPGGHNQPQHF.

The chain uses TRBV14 and TRBJ1-1; a weak D match, TRBD1 (5 bases). Trimming left V 1 base short and J 4 bases short, with 10 bases between. The CDR3 has 14 amino acids. The germline V gene has CDR1 SGHDN and CDR2 FVKESK. The CDR3 coding sequence is TGTGCCAGCAGCCAAGTTGGGGGAGGCACTGAAGCTTTCTTT. Encoded protein: CASSQVGGGTEAFF.

The rearrangement links TRBV6-4 to TRBJ2-1, with D unclear. From germline, CDR1 is MRHNA and CDR2 SNTAGT. The CDR3 consists of 14 residues. Trimming left V 6 bases short and J 9 bases short, with 18 bases between. For the CDR3, the DNA is TGTGCCAGCAGGCCCACCCCCAATTTTGGTGAGCAGTTCTTC. Translated, it gives CASRPTPNFGEQFF.

The chain has TRBV5-6 and TRBJ1-2; 8 bases agree with TRBD1. This CDR3 has 17 amino acids. Germline assignment: CDR1 SGHDT and CDR2 YYEEEE. J gave up 4 bases and V 2 bases, and 13 bases lay outside the gene matches. CDR3 sequence reads: CASSFEGTGAPLYGYTF. CDR3 in DNA: TGTGCCAGCAGCTTCGAAGGGACAGGAGCCCCTCTCTATGGCTACACCTTC.

The sample holds one count of this clone. This rearrangement joins TRBV28 to TRBJ1-2; 8 bases line up with TRBD1. CDR3 length: 16 residues. J gave up 5 bases and V 1 base, and 9 bases lay outside the gene matches. CDR1 is MDHEN and CDR2 is SYDVKM in the germline V gene. The CDR3 coding sequence is TGTGCCAGCAGTTTATTGGACAGGGAGATGGAGTATGGCTACACCTTC. It yields the protein CASSLLDREMEYGYTF.

This clone was recorded a few times. V gene TRBV7-2 combines with J gene TRBJ2-5; D perhaps matches TRBD1 (5 bases). The ends were cut back, 5 bases at V and 5 bases at J, with 12 bases in the middle. This CDR3 contains 13 residues. CDR1 is SGHTA and CDR2 is FQGNSA in the germline V gene. The CDR3 loop is CASSRQYGETQYF. Written as DNA, the CDR3 is TGTGCCAGCAGCCGACAGTACGGGGAGACCCAGTACTTC.

This chain connects TRBV7-8 to TRBJ1-1; D gene unclear. Germline loops: CDR1 SGHVS, CDR2 FQNEAQ. The CDR3 has 12 amino acids. Trimming pared 2 bases from V and 7 bases from J, leaving 8 bases between. CDR3 sequence (DNA): TGTGCCAGCAGCTTAAGTGACGGTGAAGCTTTCTTT. The encoded protein is CASSLSDGEAFF.

This chain joins TRBV19 and TRBJ1-6, with 7 bases identical to TRBD1. Germline V gene lookup returns CDR1 LNHDA and CDR2 SQIVND (reference sequence). With 4 bases clipped from V and 7 bases from J, the junction kept 7 bases outside the gene matches. The CDR3 runs 15 residues. CDR3 in DNA: TGTGCCAGTAGTAGAGACAGGGCGGGGAATTCACCCCTCCACTTT. Amino acid sequence: CASSRDRAGNSPLHF.